This T cell receptor beta chain was sequenced for a study of T cells in Graves' hyperthyroidism and ophthalmopathy. Whole-study results and caveats: Most thyroid clonotypes with frequency above 0.001 were detected in blood.

This CDR3 region has 18 residues. Germline CDR1 and CDR2: SGHTA and FQGNSA. V shed 0 bases, J shed 3 bases, and the junction held 12 bases outside the gene matches. Graves' hyperthyroidism is called stable when ophthalmopathy does not progress within 18 months. Patients were aged 18 to 65, had disease duration under 2 months, and had newly diagnosed hyperthyroidism. RNA transcripts were the template for amplifying TCR beta CDR3 regions. HTBI primers were used for first-round RT-PCR of the TCR CDR3. TCRdb re-called the multiplex PCR reads with MiXCR, one entry per CDR3 protein. The sample lists a few hundred thousand distinct CDR3 sequences; 15% were seen once. This clonotype was seen ten or more times. Its antigen is unknown.

The chain links TRBV7-2 to TRBJ2-3; 7 bases fit TRBD2. The sample comprised blood. The sequence was obtained from a woman aged 25 to 39 with Graves' hyperthyroidism. The CDR3 reads CASSLAPTTSWGTDTQYF. CDR3 DNA sequence: TGTGCCAGCAGCTTAGCCCCAACGACTAGCTGGGGGACAGATACGCAGTATTTT.